The entry below describes one TCR beta chain. Antigen specificity is unknown. The source of the sample is a study of OX40 agonist ivuxolimab in advanced cancers. Study context: Recorded diagnoses for dose-escalation patients were hepatocellular carcinoma, melanoma, renal cell or head and neck cancer. Study results and limitations: The authors did not determine the antigen specificity of the expanded peripheral T cells.

The CDR3 has 17 residues. V lost 7 bases and J 4 bases, leaving 25 bases between the germline ends. Germline V CDR1 and CDR2: LNHDA, SQIVND (reference sequence). Only in-frame clones appear in the TCRdb table, and some are missing; sequencing was by immunoSEQ multiplex PCR. The sample carries tens of thousands of clones, more than 75% recorded once. The chain uses TRBV19 and TRBJ1-2; tentatively, D is TRBD1 (6 bases). Here the sequenced sample was CD4+ or CD8+ T cells sorted from blood, taken in a trial of the OX40 agonist ivuxolimab. The TCR was taken from an adult with an advanced solid tumor such as melanoma, head and neck, liver or kidney cancer. In DNA, the CDR3 is TGTGCCAGTACCAAGCAGCCCCGCCTGCGGGGGGCCTATGGCTACACCTTC. Translating gives CASTKQPRLRGAYGYTF.